This T cell receptor (beta chain) was observed in a study of T-cell reconstitution after alpha-beta-depleted transplantation in children. This clonotype was seen a few times. Preparation of the TCRbeta library used unique molecular identifiers. TCRdb ran MiXCR on the PCR reads and lists one entry per CDR3 protein. The data show 490,000 or so distinct CDR3 sequences, about an eighth seen once. Here the sequenced sample was PBMCs from the stem cell graft donor, taken from the stem cell graft. The TCR originated in a human donor who donated a stem cell graft to a child with combined immunodeficiency.

The CDR3 protein is CASSSVQTGLETQYF. The CDR3 nucleotides are TGCGCCAGCAGTTCCGTTCAGACAGGTCTGGAGACCCAGTACTTC. The chain joins TRBV10-2 to TRBJ2-5; D may be TRBD1 (6 bases). Germline V gene sequence: CDR1 WSHSY, CDR2 SAAADI. The ends were cut back, 5 bases at V and 5 bases at J, with 18 bases in the middle. The CDR3 loop spans 15 amino acids.